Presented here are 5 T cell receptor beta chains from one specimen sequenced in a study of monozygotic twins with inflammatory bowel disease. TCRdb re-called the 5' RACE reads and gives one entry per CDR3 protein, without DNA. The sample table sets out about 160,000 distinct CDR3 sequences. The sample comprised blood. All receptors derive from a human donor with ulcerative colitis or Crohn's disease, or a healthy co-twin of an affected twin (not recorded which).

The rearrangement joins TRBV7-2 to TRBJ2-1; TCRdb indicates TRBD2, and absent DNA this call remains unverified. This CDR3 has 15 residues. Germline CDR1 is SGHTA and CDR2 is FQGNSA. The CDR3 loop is CASSRGLAGANEQFF.

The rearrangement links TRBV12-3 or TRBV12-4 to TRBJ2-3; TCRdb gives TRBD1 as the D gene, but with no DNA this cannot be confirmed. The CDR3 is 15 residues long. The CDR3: CASSPLRGRTDTQYF.

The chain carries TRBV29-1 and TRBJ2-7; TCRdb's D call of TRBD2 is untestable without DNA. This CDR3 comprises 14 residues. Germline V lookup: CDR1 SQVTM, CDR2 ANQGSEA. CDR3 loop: CSVAWLAEPYEQYF.

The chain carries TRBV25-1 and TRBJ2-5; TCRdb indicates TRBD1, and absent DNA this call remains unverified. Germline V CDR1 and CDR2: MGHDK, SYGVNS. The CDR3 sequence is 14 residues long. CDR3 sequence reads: CASSGKRRGETQYF.

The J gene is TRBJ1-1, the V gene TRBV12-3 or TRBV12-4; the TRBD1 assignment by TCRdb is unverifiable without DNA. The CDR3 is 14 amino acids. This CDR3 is CASSLTQGSTEAFF.